The clone carrying this T cell receptor beta chain was observed once. Its specificity is unknown. The study recruited healthy Caucasian donors from Russia who were aged about 6 to 100. These data come from a study of blood T cells in healthy people across ages. V trimming: 3 bases; J trimming: 0 bases; junction bases outside the gene matches: 3. This CDR3 comprises 15 residues. Combining a sample-barcoded 5' primer with a J-beta primer mix, a second PCR ran for about 7 to 11 cycles. TCRdb passed the 5' RACE reads through MiXCR, listing each CDR3 protein once. The sample has more than 900,000 distinct CDR3 sequences; about 25% are singletons. Overall study findings and caveats: As age increased, TCR beta diversity per million T cells fell in a roughly linear fashion. Both naive CD4+ cell counts and diversity were greater in long-lived donors than in aged donors.

These same data were also listed under a study on T cells of mothers and their children. In that study: cDNA was made from all extracted RNA, around 1.5 ug per 15 ul.

Sequencing used blood. The sequence was obtained from a girl aged 2 to 9 in good health. The V and J genes are TRBV12-3 or TRBV12-4 and TRBJ2-3; 7 bases match TRBD2. CDR3 residues: CASSFGRESTDTQYF. The CDR3 DNA sequence: TGTGCCAGCAGTTTCGGGCGGGAGAGCACAGATACGCAGTATTTT.